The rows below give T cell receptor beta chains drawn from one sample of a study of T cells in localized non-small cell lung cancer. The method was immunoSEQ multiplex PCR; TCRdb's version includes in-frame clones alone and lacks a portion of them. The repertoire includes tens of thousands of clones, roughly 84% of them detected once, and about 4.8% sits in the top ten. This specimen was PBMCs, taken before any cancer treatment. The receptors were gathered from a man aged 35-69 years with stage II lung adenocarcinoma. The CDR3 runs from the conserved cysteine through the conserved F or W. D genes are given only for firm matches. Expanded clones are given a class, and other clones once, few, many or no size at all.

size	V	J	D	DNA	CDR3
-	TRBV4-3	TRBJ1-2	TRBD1	TGCGCCAGCAGCCAAGGAGCCGGGACAGGGGTGAGTGGCTACACCTTC	CASSQGAGTGVSGYTF
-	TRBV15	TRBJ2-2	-	TGTGCCACCCGCATTACAGGGACCGGGGAGCTGTTTTTT	CATRITGTGELFF
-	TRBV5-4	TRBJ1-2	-	TGCGCCAGCAGCCACATCCGGGCGTCCCGCTATGGCTACACCTTC	CASSHIRASRYGYTF
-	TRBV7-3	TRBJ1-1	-	TGTGCCAGCAGCTTAAAGGGGCAGGGGAACACTGAAGCTTTCTTT	CASSLKGQGNTEAFF
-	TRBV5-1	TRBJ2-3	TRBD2	TGCGCCAGCACCCGGACTAGCAGCACAGATACGCAGTATTTT	CASTRTSSTDTQYF
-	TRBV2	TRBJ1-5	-	TGTGCCAGCAGTGAGCTTACGGCAAATCAGCCCCAGCATTTT	CASSELTANQPQHF
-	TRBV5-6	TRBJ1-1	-	TGTGCCAGCAGCTTGTTTAGGGGGAACACTGAAGCTTTCTTT	CASSLFRGNTEAFF
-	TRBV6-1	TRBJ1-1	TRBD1	TGTGCCAGCAGTGGGACAGGGAATGAAGCTTTCTTT	CASSGTGNEAFF
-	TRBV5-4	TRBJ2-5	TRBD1	TGTGCCAGCAGCTCCCGACAGGGTCAAGAGACCCAGTACTTC	CASSSRQGQETQYF
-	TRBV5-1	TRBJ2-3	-	TGCGCCAGCAGCTTAACTAGCACGCAGTATTTT	CASSLTSTQYF
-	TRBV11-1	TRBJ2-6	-	TGTGCCAGCAGCTTAGAGGGACGGATCTCTGGGGCCAACGTCCTGACTTTC	CASSLEGRISGANVLTF
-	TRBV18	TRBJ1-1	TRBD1	TGTGCCAGCTCACCGAGGGGGCTCGACACTGAAGCTTTCTTT	CASSPRGLDTEAFF
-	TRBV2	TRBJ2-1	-	TGTGCCAGCAGTGGCCGGAACGAGCAGTTCTTC	CASSGRNEQFF
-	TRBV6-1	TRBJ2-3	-	TGTGCCAGCACCGAAGGTATAGGAGGCACAGATACGCAGTATTTT	CASTEGIGGTDTQYF
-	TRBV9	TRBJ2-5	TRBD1	TGTGCCAGCAGCCACAGGGGGACGGGGGAGACCCAGTACTTC	CASSHRGTGETQYF
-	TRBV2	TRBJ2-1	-	TGTGCCAGCAGTCTCCGGACGAACAAGTACAATGAGCAGTTCTTC	CASSLRTNKYNEQFF
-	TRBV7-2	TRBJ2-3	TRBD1	TGTGCCAGCAGCTTCCCAAGCCAGGGGGCTAGCACAGATACGCAGTATTTT	CASSFPSQGASTDTQYF
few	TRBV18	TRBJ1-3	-	TGTGCCAGCTCACGGACAGCCGGAGCAGGGGTGCCCGGAAACACCATATATTTT	CASSRTAGAGVPGNTIYF
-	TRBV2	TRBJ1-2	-	TGTGCCAGCAGCCCCCGCGGCAACTATGGCTACACCTTC	CASSPRGNYGYTF
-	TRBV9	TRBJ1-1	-	TGTGCCAGCAGCCAGGGACTTCTGGCTGAAGCTTTCTTT	CASSQGLLAEAFF
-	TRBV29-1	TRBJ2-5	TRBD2	TGCAGCGTTGTTAGCGGGGGGGAAGAGACCCAGTACTTC	CSVVSGGEETQYF
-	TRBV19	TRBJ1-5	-	TGTGCCAGTAGTCCAGTGAGAGGCACCACCTCCAATCAGCCCCAGCATTTT	CASSPVRGTTSNQPQHF
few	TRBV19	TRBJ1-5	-	TGTGCCAGTAGACCCAACCCCGGAGGTCAGCCCCAGCATTTT	CASRPNPGGQPQHF
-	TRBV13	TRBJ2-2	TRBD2	TGTGCCAGCAGCCGGGGACTAGCAGGAAACACCGGGGAGCTGTTTTTT	CASSRGLAGNTGELFF
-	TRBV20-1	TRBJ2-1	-	TGCAGTGCTAGAGACGGGGTAGGGCAGTTCTTC	CSARDGVGQFF
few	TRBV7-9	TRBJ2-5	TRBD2	TGTGCCAGCAGCCCCCCTAGCGGGGGGTTTCTGGAGACCCAGTACTTC	CASSPPSGGFLETQYF
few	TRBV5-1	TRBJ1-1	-	TGCGCCAGCAGCCCTACAGCCAACACTGAAGCTTTCTTT	CASSPTANTEAFF
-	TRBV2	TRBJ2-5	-	TGTGCCAGCAGTGAGGGAGGACCCAGCCAAGAGACCCAGTACTTC	CASSEGGPSQETQYF
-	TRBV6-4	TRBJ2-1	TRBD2	TGTGCCAGCAGTGCGGGGGGAGAACTGTACAATGAGCAGTTCTTC	CASSAGGELYNEQFF
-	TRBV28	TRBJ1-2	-	TGTGCCAGCAGCCAGACAGTTATCTATGGCTACACCTTC	CASSQTVIYGYTF
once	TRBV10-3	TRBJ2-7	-	TGTGCCATCAGTGACGGAAATTTGATCTACGAGCAGTACTTC	CAISDGNLIYEQYF
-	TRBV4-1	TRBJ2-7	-	TGCGCCAGCAGCCAAGGCGGACAGAGCCTCTACGAGCAGTACTTC	CASSQGGQSLYEQYF
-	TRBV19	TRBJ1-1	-	TGTGCCAGTAGTATTGAGGGCAGGCACACTGAAGCTTTCTTT	CASSIEGRHTEAFF
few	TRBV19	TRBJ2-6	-	TGTGCCAGTAGTAATACAGGGTCTGGGGCCAACGTCCTGACTTTC	CASSNTGSGANVLTF
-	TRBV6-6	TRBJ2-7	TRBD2	TGTGCCAGCAGTGGTTCTAGCGGGGGTACCTACGAGCAGTACTTC	CASSGSSGGTYEQYF
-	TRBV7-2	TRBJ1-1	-	TGTGCCAGCAGCTTGCCCGGGGTACAGAACACTGAAGCTTTCTTT	CASSLPGVQNTEAFF
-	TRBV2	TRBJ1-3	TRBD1	TGTGCCAGCAGGAGGGACAGGGGAGATGGAAACACCATATATTTT	CASRRDRGDGNTIYF
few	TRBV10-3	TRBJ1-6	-	TGTGCCATCCAGAGCTCCTATAATTCACCCCTCCACTTT	CAIQSSYNSPLHF
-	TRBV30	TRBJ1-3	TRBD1	TGTGCCTGGAGTGGAGACAGGGACTCTGGAAACACCATATATTTT	CAWSGDRDSGNTIYF
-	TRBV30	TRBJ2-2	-	TGTGCCTGGAGTTCAACCGGGGAGCTGTTTTTT	CAWSSTGELFF
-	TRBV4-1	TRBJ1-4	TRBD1	TGCGCCAGCAGCCACCCGGGACAGCAAAATGAAAAACTGTTTTTT	CASSHPGQQNEKLFF
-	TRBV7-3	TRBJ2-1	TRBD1	TGTGCCAGCAGCTCGAACCCAGGGGGCTCCTACAATGAGCAGTTCTTC	CASSSNPGGSYNEQFF
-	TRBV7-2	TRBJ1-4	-	TGTGCCAGCAGTCCTGGACGAATTGAAAAACTGTTTTTT	CASSPGRIEKLFF
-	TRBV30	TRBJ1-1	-	TGTGCCTGGAGTGTCCGTCTGAACACTGAAGCTTTCTTT	CAWSVRLNTEAFF
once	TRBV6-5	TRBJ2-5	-	TGTGCCAGCAGTTACTCGTTGGGGGGACAGCAAGAGACCCAGTACTTC	CASSYSLGGQQETQYF